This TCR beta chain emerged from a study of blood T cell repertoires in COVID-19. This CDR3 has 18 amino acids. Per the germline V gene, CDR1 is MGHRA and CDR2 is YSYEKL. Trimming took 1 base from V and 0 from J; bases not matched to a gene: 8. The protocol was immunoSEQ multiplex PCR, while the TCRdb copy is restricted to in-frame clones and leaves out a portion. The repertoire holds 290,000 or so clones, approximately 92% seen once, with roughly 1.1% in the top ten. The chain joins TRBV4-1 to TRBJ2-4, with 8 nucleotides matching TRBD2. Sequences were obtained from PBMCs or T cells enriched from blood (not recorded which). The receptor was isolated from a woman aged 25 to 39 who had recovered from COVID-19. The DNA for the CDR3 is TGCGCCAGCAGCCAAGGAGGCCAAGCGGGAGTAGCCAAAAACATTCAGTACTTC. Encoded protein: CASSQGGQAGVAKNIQYF.